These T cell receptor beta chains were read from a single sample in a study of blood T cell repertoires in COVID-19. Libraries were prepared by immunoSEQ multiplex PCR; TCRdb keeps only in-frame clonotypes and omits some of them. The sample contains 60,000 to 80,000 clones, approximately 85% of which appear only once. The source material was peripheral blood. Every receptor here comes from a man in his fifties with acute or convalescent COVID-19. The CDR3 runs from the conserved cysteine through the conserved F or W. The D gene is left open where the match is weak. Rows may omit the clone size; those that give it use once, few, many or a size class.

CATSSHQGLNDGYTF	TGTGCCACCAGCAGCCATCAGGGGTTGAACGATGGCTACACCTTC	TRBJ1-2	TRBV15	once	NA
CASSIESRGNTEAFF	TGTGCCAGTAGTATAGAGAGCAGGGGGAACACTGAAGCTTTCTTT	TRBJ1-1	TRBV19	NA	NA
CASSWLAGPYNEQFF	TGCGCCAGCAGCTGGCTGGCAGGGCCCTACAATGAGCAGTTCTTC	TRBJ2-1	TRBV5-1	NA	NA
CASSPSGVPDIQYF	TGTGCCAGCAGCCCTAGCGGGGTACCTGACATTCAGTACTTC	TRBJ2-4	TRBV13	NA	TRBD2
CAGVRDRGNGNTIYF	TGTGCCGGCGTCCGGGACAGGGGTAATGGAAACACCATATATTTT	TRBJ1-3	TRBV19	NA	TRBD1
CASSRDRGYGYTF	TGTGCCAGTAGCAGGGACAGGGGTTATGGCTACACCTTC	TRBJ1-2	TRBV19	NA	TRBD1
CASSERNEQFF	TGTGCCAGCAGTGAGCGCAATGAGCAGTTCTTC	TRBJ2-1	TRBV2	NA	NA
CASRYGQGNTEAFF	TGTGCCAGCAGATATGGACAGGGGAACACTGAAGCTTTCTTT	TRBJ1-1	TRBV2	NA	TRBD1
CASSQEPGQGAQGYTF	TGCGCCAGCAGCCAAGAACCGGGACAGGGGGCGCAGGGCTACACCTTC	TRBJ1-2	TRBV4-1	NA	TRBD1
CASSKTDRGYGYTF	TGTGCCAGCAGCAAAACCGACAGGGGCTATGGCTACACCTTC	TRBJ1-2	TRBV21-1	NA	NA
CAWSRGGNLLYTF	TGTGCCTGGAGTCGCGGAGGGAACCTACTTTACACCTTC	TRBJ1-2	TRBV30	few	NA
CASSYGGRGGTDTQYF	TGTGCCAGCAGTTACGGTGGTCGGGGGGGCACAGATACGCAGTATTTT	TRBJ2-3	TRBV6-5	NA	TRBD2
CASIGSPTDTQYF	TGTGCCAGCATCGGTTCCCCCACAGATACGCAGTATTTT	TRBJ2-3	TRBV3-1/TRBV3-2	NA	NA
CASSSVVAREAEQYF	TGTGCCAGCAGCTCAGTGGTTGCCAGGGAGGCCGAGCAGTACTTC	TRBJ2-7	TRBV11-2	NA	NA
CASSRQGIGDTDTQYF	TGTGCCAGCAGCCGACAGGGGATTGGGGACACAGATACGCAGTATTTT	TRBJ2-3	TRBV6-4	once	TRBD1
CASSPGQGTFYEQYF	TGTGCCAGCAGTCCTGGACAGGGGACATTCTACGAGCAGTACTTC	TRBJ2-7	TRBV27	NA	TRBD1
CASAGEMLGGGGTFF	TGCGCCAGCGCCGGAGAGATGTTGGGGGGGGGTGGGACTTTCTTT	TRBJ1-1	TRBV10-2	NA	NA